The clone carrying this TCR beta chain showed up many times. Its antigen is currently unknown. This record comes from a study of identical twins. The cDNA had a unique molecular identifier and a template-switch universal primer site. TCRdb used MiXCR to reprocess the 5' RACE reads, holding one entry per CDR3 protein. This table holds about 100,000 distinct CDR3 sequences, under 6.5% found once. The study's findings and limits: Out-of-frame TCR alpha sharing observed in monozygotic twins exceeded model estimates. High-abundance cord blood beta clonotypes had fewer insertions; memory repertoires showed none.

CDR1 is LNHNV, CDR2 YYDKDF, per germline (reference sequence). The CDR3 consists of 17 residues. Trimming removed 3 bases at V and 0 bases at J, with 15 bases between. The specimen was memory T cells sorted from blood. The TCR comes from a woman between 45 and 65 years old in good health. This chain joins TRBV15 and TRBJ1-3; D remains ambiguous. The CDR3 bases are TGTGCCACCAGCAGCTTTGCAGGTCCAAGCTCTGGAAACACCATATATTTT. This gives the protein CATSSFAGPSSGNTIYF.